This entry describes one T cell receptor (beta chain). Trimming took 5 bases from V and 2 from J, leaving 7 bases between them. Germline V lookup: CDR1 SGHTA, CDR2 FQGNSA. The CDR3 extends over 13 amino acids. Sequencing used immunoSEQ multiplex PCR; TCRdb keeps in-frame clones, though not all of them. This table holds tens of thousands of clones, about 80% found once. This entry comes from a study of OX40 agonist ivuxolimab in advanced cancers. The sample consisted of CD4+ or CD8+ T cells sorted from blood, taken in a trial of the OX40 agonist ivuxolimab. This clonotype originated in an adult with an advanced solid tumor such as melanoma, head and neck, liver or kidney cancer. This chain connects TRBV7-2 to TRBJ2-1; no reliable D call. The CDR3 DNA follows: TGTGCCAGCAGCCCCGGACCCTACAATGAGCAGTTCTTC. Translation: CASSPGPYNEQFF.